The 26 T cell receptor beta chains below were found in one sample sequenced in a study of blood T cell repertoires in COVID-19. Repertoires were generated with immunoSEQ multiplex PCR, while TCRdb's copy carries only in-frame clones and drops some. In the table there are 310,000 or so clones, about 82% of which are singletons. The sample comprised peripheral blood. The receptors come from a woman between 50 and 59 years old with acute or convalescent COVID-19.

The rearrangement joins TRBV14 to TRBJ1-2, with D possibly being TRBD1 (5 bases). Germline V gene lookup returns CDR1 SGHDN and CDR2 FVKESK. The V end lost 4 bases, the J end lost 4 bases, and 13 bases lay between the germline ends. The CDR3 totals 14 residues. The DNA for the CDR3 is TGTGCCAGCAGCCCAATCGCAGGGTTCTATGGCTACACCTTC. Translating gives CASSPIAGFYGYTF.

The chain joins TRBV7-3 to TRBJ2-3; 8 bases match TRBD1. Per germline, CDR1 SGHTA and CDR2 FQGTGA. The CDR3 runs 17 residues. J was trimmed by 0 bases and V by 3 bases; bases with no gene match: 8. CDR3 sequence reads: CASSLGQALSSTDTQYF. CDR3 nucleotides: TGTGCCAGCAGCTTGGGACAGGCGCTCTCCAGCACAGATACGCAGTATTTT.

V gene TRBV4-2 combines with J gene TRBJ1-2; D gene ambiguous. The V end was cut by 0 bases, the J end by 9 bases, with 14 bases between. This CDR3 spans 14 amino acids. Looked up from germline, CDR1 is LGHNA and CDR2 is YNFKEQ. CDR3 amino acids: CASSQDREGRSYTF. The CDR3 bases are TGTGCCAGCAGCCAAGATCGGGAAGGGAGGAGCTACACCTTC.

This rearrangement joins TRBV7-6 to TRBJ2-1; 7 nucleotides match TRBD1. Germline lookup yields CDR1 SGHVS and CDR2 FNYEAQ. The CDR3 contains 13 residues. V lost 3 bases, J lost 7 bases, and 3 bases stayed unmatched. The CDR3 here is CASSFLQGNEQFF. The CDR3 bases are TGTGCCAGCAGCTTTCTACAGGGGAATGAGCAGTTCTTC.

CDR3 protein: CASSLLGASGNTIYF. In DNA, the CDR3 is TGTGCCAGCAGCTTGTTGGGGGCCTCTGGAAACACCATATATTTT. The gene calls are TRBV5-5 and TRBJ1-3, with a weak D call TRBD1 (6 bases). Trimming stripped 1 base from V and 0 bases from J, with 8 bases between. Germline CDR1 reads SGHKS; CDR2 reads YYEKEE (reference sequence). CDR3 length: 15 amino acids.

This clone was recorded a few times. The rearrangement links TRBV20-1 to TRBJ2-2, with D perhaps matching TRBD1 (5 bases). CDR1 is DFQATT, CDR2 SNEGSKA, per germline (reference sequence). The V end lost 1 base, the J end lost 8 bases, and 5 bases lay between the germline ends. The CDR3 is 11 amino acids. CDR3 bases: TGCAGTGCTAGAGCAGGGGGGGAGCTGTTTTTT. Its protein is CSARAGGELFF.

This clone has only a few counts. The chain has TRBV2 and TRBJ2-1; 8 nucleotides line up with TRBD1. Germline V gene data show CDR1 as SNHLY and CDR2 as FYNNEI. This CDR3 is 15 amino acids long. V was clipped by 6 bases and J by 2 bases; unmatched bases: 6. As DNA, the CDR3 is TGTGCCAGCAGGGACTCAGGGGGCGCCTACAATGAGCAGTTCTTC. It codes for CASRDSGGAYNEQFF.

The rearrangement uses TRBV5-1 and TRBJ1-2, with 7 positions matching TRBD1. The junction had 7 bases not matched to a gene; V was cut back by 3 bases and J by 5 bases. This CDR3 spans 14 amino acids. Germline loops: CDR1 SGHRS, CDR2 YFSETQ. The CDR3 is CASSSETGSYGYTF. In DNA, the CDR3 is TGCGCCAGCAGCTCGGAGACAGGGTCATATGGCTACACCTTC. Full variable domain (rest looked up from reference TRBV5-1 and TRBJ1-2): KAGVTQTPRYLIKTRGQQVTLSCSPISGHRSVSWYQQTPGQGLQFLFEYFSETQRNKGNFPGRFSGRQFSNSRSEMNVSTLELGDSALYLCASSSETGSYGYTFGSGTRLTVV.

This sequence joins TRBV5-1 and TRBJ2-1; TRBD2 agrees at 9 bases. With V trimmed by 2 bases and J by 7 bases, 7 bases remained unmatched. Germline V lookup: CDR1 SGHRS, CDR2 YFSETQ. The CDR3 runs to 15 residues. The CDR3 DNA is TGCGCCAGCAGCTTCTTAGCGGGAGCACGTAATGAGCAGTTCTTC. This gives the protein CASSFLAGARNEQFF.

V and J are TRBV5-6 and TRBJ2-1, with D maybe TRBD1 (5 bases). Per the germline V gene, CDR1 is SGHDT and CDR2 is YYEEEE. Trimming removed 3 bases at V and 3 bases at J, with 10 bases between. The CDR3 is 14 amino acids. The CDR3 protein is CASSYGHFYNEQFF. DNA for the CDR3: TGTGCCAGCAGCTACGGACATTTCTACAATGAGCAGTTCTTC. Full variable domain (remainder filled in from reference TRBV5-6 and TRBJ2-1): DAGVTQSPTHLIKTRGQQVTLRCSPKSGHDTVSWYQQALGQGPQFIFQYYEEEERQRGNFPDRFSGHQFPNYSSELNVNALLLGDSALYLCASSYGHFYNEQFFGPGTRLTVL.

The gene calls are TRBV5-5 and TRBJ2-6; TRBD1 might be the D (6 bases). V was shortened by 4 bases and J by 0 bases, with 11 bases between the two germline ends. CDR1 is SGHKS, CDR2 YYEKEE, per germline (reference sequence). The CDR3 totals 16 residues. The CDR3 protein is CASSTTGDSGANVLTF. In DNA, the CDR3 is TGTGCCAGCAGCACGACAGGAGACTCTGGGGCCAACGTCCTGACTTTC. Using reference TRBV5-5 and TRBJ2-6 for the parts outside the CDR3, the full variable domain is DAGVTQSPTHLIKTRGQQVTLRCSPISGHKSVSWYQQVLGQGPQFIFQYYEKEERGRGNFPDRFSARQFPNYSSELNVNALLLGDSALYLCASSTTGDSGANVLTFGAGSRLTVL.

The CDR3 DNA reads as TGTGCCAGCAGCTTAACCCGGGACAGCGGCTACACCGGGGAGCTGTTTTTT. The encoded protein is CASSLTRDSGYTGELFF. This chain joins TRBV7-3 and TRBJ2-2; the match to TRBD1 covers 7 bases. V was pared by 0 bases and J by 3 bases, with 7 bases of the junction left unmatched. This CDR3 is 17 amino acids long. Germline loops: CDR1 SGHTA, CDR2 FQGTGA.

The CDR3 sequence: CASSLSYRGDSYEQYF. The CDR3 region has the DNA TGTGCCAGCAGTTTATCATACAGGGGCGACTCCTACGAGCAGTACTTC. The rearrangement joins TRBV28 to TRBJ2-7, with 7 bases identical to TRBD1. V was clipped by 1 base and J by 0 bases; unmatched bases: 6. The CDR3 has 16 residues. CDR1 MDHEN and CDR2 SYDVKM come from the germline V gene.

This chain uses TRBV18 with TRBJ2-1; TRBD1 aligns across 9 bases. This CDR3 contains 14 residues. Trimming took 2 bases from V and 6 from J; bases not matched to a gene: 2. Germline CDR1 reads KGHSH; CDR2 reads LQKENI. The CDR3 spells CASSPGQGRNEQFF. The CDR3 DNA reads as TGTGCCAGCTCACCAGGACAGGGGCGCAATGAGCAGTTCTTC.

This sequence joins TRBV3-1 (or the pseudogene TRBV3-2) and TRBJ2-1, with 10 bases matching TRBD2. V shed 4 bases and J 1 base; nucleotides not matched to a gene: 13. Germline-derived CDR1 and CDR2 are LGHDT and YNNKEL (reference sequence). The CDR3 is made up of 19 amino acids. CDR3 amino acids: CASSLASGRGLISYNEQFF. CDR3 nucleotides: TGTGCCAGCAGCCTAGCGAGCGGGAGGGGACTCATTTCCTACAATGAGCAGTTCTTC.

This chain uses TRBV27 with TRBJ1-6; possible D gene TRBD1, 5 bases. V gave up 2 bases and J gave up 8 bases, with 10 bases separating them. From germline, CDR1 is MNHEY and CDR2 SMNVEV (reference sequence). CDR3 length: 14 amino acids. The CDR3 bases are TGTGCCAGCAGTTTACTCCAGGGCCATTCACCCCTCCACTTT. Translating gives CASSLLQGHSPLHF.

This rearrangement joins TRBV5-4 to TRBJ1-2; D ambiguous. The germline gives CDR1 SGHNT, CDR2 YYREEE (reference sequence). The V end lost 2 bases, the J end lost 7 bases, and 15 bases lay between the germline ends. This CDR3 has 14 residues. The CDR3 DNA follows: TGTGCCAGCAGCTTCGGGGTCGGGAGCGGTGGCTACACCTTC. Translating it yields CASSFGVGSGGYTF.

The rearrangement joins TRBV28 to TRBJ1-4; a possible D gene is TRBD1 (6 bases). This CDR3 is built from 15 residues. Germline CDR1 reads MDHEN; CDR2 reads SYDVKM. V was clipped by 6 bases and J by 7 bases, with 18 bases between them. The CDR3 here is CASRSHRVLGEKLFF. The CDR3 nucleotides read TGTGCCAGCAGGTCGCACAGGGTTTTGGGTGAAAAACTGTTTTTT.

This chain joins TRBV30 and TRBJ2-7; D unclear. The CDR3 contains 12 residues. Trimming shortened V by 4 bases and J by 3 bases, and 10 bases separated the two germline ends. The germline V gene has CDR1 GTSNPN and CDR2 SVGIG (reference sequence). As DNA, the CDR3 is TGTGCCTGGACCCACTCGAACTACGAGCAGTACTTC. Protein product: CAWTHSNYEQYF.

The chain carries TRBV7-3 and TRBJ2-2; 10 bases are a match to TRBD2. The germline CDR1 and CDR2 sequences are SGHTA and FQGTGA. The CDR3 totals 19 residues. Losses at the gene ends were 2 bases for V and 4 bases for J; bases not matched to a gene: 13. CDR3 coding DNA: TGTGCCAGCAGCTTACCTAGCGGGAGCACCGTTCGCGGCACCGGGGAGCTGTTTTTT. Translated: CASSLPSGSTVRGTGELFF.

The rearrangement uses TRBV2 and TRBJ2-5; 14 nucleotides align to TRBD2. V was pared by 6 bases and J by 5 bases, with 8 bases of the junction left unmatched. This CDR3 spans 16 amino acids. Germline CDR1 is SNHLY and CDR2 is FYNNEI. The DNA of the CDR3 is TGTGCCAGCAGGGCTGGGACTAGCGGGAGTGGGGAGACCCAGTACTTC. It translates to CASRAGTSGSGETQYF.

The chain combines TRBV9 with TRBJ2-7; TRBD2 matches at 7 bases. This CDR3 has 15 amino acids. Trimming took 4 bases from V and 0 from J; bases not matched to a gene: 7. The germline CDR1 and CDR2 sequences are SGDLS and YYNGEE. Here the CDR3 DNA reads TGTGCCAGCAGCCCCGGACTAGACTTCTCCTACGAGCAGTACTTC. Protein: CASSPGLDFSYEQYF.

The CDR3 loop reads CAISESNLGDTQHF. DNA of the CDR3: TGTGCCATCAGTGAGTCGAACTTAGGGGATACCCAGCATTTT. This rearrangement joins TRBV10-3 to TRBJ1-5; TRBD1 might be the D (5 bases). CDR1 and CDR2 from the germline V gene are ENHRY and SYGVKD. The CDR3 has 14 amino acids. Deletions cut 0 bases from V and 11 bases from J, with 14 bases between.

CDR3 coding DNA: TGCGCCAGCAGGGACACCGACTACGAGCAGTACTTC. Encoded protein: CASRDTDYEQYF. The chain uses TRBV5-1 and TRBJ2-7; maybe TRBD1 (5 bases). The V gene lost 5 bases and the J gene lost 3 bases, with 9 bases spanning the gap. CDR1 is SGHRS and CDR2 is YFSETQ in the germline V gene. The CDR3 is made up of 12 amino acids.

V and J are TRBV7-7 and TRBJ2-1; TRBD1 matches at 8 bases. Germline trimming cut 5 bases from V and 4 bases from J; bases unmatched to any gene: 7. Germline values: CDR1 SSHAT, CDR2 FNYEAQ (reference sequence). This CDR3 is built from 15 residues. CDR3 sequence: CASSGQGLRYNEQFF. CDR3 nucleotide sequence: TGTGCCAGCAGCGGACAGGGTCTAAGATACAATGAGCAGTTCTTC.

The gene calls are TRBV18 and TRBJ1-1; TRBD1 aligns across 8 bases. This CDR3 has 13 residues. V dropped 2 bases and J dropped 7; count of bases not matched to a gene: 3. Germline V gene sequence: CDR1 KGHSH, CDR2 LQKENI. The CDR3 loop reads CASSPTGGGEAFF. The CDR3, as DNA: TGTGCCAGCTCACCAACAGGGGGGGGTGAAGCTTTCTTT. Filled out from reference TRBV18 and TRBJ1-1, the complete variable domain reads NAGVMQNPRHLVRRRGQEARLRCSPMKGHSHVYWYRQLPEEGLKFMVYLQKENIIDESGMPKERFSAEFPKEGPSILRIQQVVRGDSAAYFCASSPTGGGEAFFGQGTRLTVV.